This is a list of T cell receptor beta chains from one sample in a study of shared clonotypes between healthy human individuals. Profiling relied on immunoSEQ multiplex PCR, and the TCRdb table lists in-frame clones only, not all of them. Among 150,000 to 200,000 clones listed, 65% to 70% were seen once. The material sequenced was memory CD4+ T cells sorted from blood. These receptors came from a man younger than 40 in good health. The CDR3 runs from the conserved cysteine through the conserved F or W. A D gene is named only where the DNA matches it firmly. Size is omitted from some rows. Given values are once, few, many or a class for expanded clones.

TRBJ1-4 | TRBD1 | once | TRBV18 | TGTGCCAGCTCACTGATCGGGACAGGGAGTGAAAAACTGTTTTTT | CASSLIGTGSEKLFF
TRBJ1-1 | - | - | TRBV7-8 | TGTGCCAGCAGCGGGTGGAACACTGAAGCTTTCTTT | CASSGWNTEAFF
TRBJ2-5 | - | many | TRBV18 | TGTGCCAGCTCACCATTGACAGCACAAGAGACCCAGTACTTC | CASSPLTAQETQYF
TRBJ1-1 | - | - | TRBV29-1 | TGCAGCGTTGACGAGTCAGGGGTAAACACTGAAGCTTTCTTT | CSVDESGVNTEAFF
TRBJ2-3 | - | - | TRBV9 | TGTGCCAGCAGCGTACAATGGGGCAGGGGATCAGATACGCAGTATTTT | CASSVQWGRGSDTQYF
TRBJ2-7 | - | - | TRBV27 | TGTGCCAGCATGGCAGGGTTGGGTCGGGCTAGCTCCTACGAGCAGTACTTC | CASMAGLGRASSYEQYF
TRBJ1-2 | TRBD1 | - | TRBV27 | TGTGCCAGCCAAGGACAGGCGTCCTATGGCTACACCTTC | CASQGQASYGYTF
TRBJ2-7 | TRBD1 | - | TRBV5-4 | TGTGCCAGCAGCCTCAGGACAGGGCACTCCTACGAGCAGTACTTC | CASSLRTGHSYEQYF
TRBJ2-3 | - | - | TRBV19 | TGTGCCAGTAGTATAATGCGGGGCACAGATACGCAGTATTTT | CASSIMRGTDTQYF
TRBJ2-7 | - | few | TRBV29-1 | TGCAGCGTTGGTGACTTAGATTACGAGCAGTACTTC | CSVGDLDYEQYF
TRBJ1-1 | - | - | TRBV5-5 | TGTGCCAGCAGCTTGGAACAGCCTGAAGCTTTCTTT | CASSLEQPEAFF
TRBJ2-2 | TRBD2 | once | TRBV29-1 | TGCAGCGTGGGACTAGCGGGAGCGAACACCGGGGAGCTGTTTTTT | CSVGLAGANTGELFF
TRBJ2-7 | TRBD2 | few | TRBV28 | TGTGCCAGCAGTCTCGAGGCGGGAGCAACTGACGAGCAGTACTTC | CASSLEAGATDEQYF
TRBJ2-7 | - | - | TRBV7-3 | TGTGCCAGCAGCTTAAGGGGCGGGACGGGCGAGCAGTACTTC | CASSLRGGTGEQYF
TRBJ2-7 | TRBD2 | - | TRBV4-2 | TGTGCCAGCAGCCAAAGTTCGCCGGGACTAGCGGGGTACGAGCAGTACTTC | CASSQSSPGLAGYEQYF
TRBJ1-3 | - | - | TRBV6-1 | TGTGCCAGCGAATTAAAAGGGGGAAACACCATATATTTT | CASELKGGNTIYF
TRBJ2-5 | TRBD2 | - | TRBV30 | TGTGCCTGGAGCCGGGAGGGCCGAGAGACCCAGTACTTC | CAWSREGRETQYF
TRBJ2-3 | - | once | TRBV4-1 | TGCGCCAGCAGCCAAGCTGGTCCTGTTACAGATACGCAGTATTTT | CASSQAGPVTDTQYF
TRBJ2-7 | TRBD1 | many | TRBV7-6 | TGTGCCAGCAGCTTTCAGACAGGGGGCACCTACGAGCAGTACTTC | CASSFQTGGTYEQYF
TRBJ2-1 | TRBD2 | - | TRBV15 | TGTGCCACCAGGAAAGAGGGAGGGAGGAATGAGCAGTTCTTC | CATRKEGGRNEQFF
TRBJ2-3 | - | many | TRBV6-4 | TGTGCCAGCAGTGACAGGGGATCCGATACGCAGTATTTT | CASSDRGSDTQYF
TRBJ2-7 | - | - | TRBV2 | TGTGCCAGCAGTATGACGTTCGGCGAGCAGTACTTC | CASSMTFGEQYF
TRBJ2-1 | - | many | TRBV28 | TGTGCCAGCAGTTTGGTGGGGATCTACAATGAGCAGTTCTTC | CASSLVGIYNEQFF
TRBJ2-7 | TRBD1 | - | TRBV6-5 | TGTGCCAGCAGTCGGGACAGGGCCGACACCTCCGAGCAGTACTTC | CASSRDRADTSEQYF
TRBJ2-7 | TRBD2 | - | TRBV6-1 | TGTGCCAGCAGTGAACTTCCGGGACTAGTGTTTTCGGAGCAGTACTTC | CASSELPGLVFSEQYF
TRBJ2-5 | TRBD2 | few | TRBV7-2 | TGTGCCAGCAGGAGGGCCGTAGGACTAGCGGATCCGACCCAGTACTTC | CASRRAVGLADPTQYF
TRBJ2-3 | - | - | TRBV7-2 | TGTGCCAGCAGCTTACAGGGCACAGATACGCAGTATTTT | CASSLQGTDTQYF
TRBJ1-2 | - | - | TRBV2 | TGTGCCAGCAGTGAACAGGGTTTTTTTTTGGATGGCTACACCTTC | CASSEQGFFLDGYTF
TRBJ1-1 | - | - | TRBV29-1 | TGCAGCGTCCAAGGTGGGAGACAGGTCACTGAAGCTTTCTTT | CSVQGGRQVTEAFF
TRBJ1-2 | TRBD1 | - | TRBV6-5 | TGTGCCAGCGGCGGACAGGGTTATGGCTACACCTTC | CASGGQGYGYTF
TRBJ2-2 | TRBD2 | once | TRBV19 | TGTGCCAGTAACTCAAAGGGACTAGCATCCGGGGAGCTGTTTTTT | CASNSKGLASGELFF
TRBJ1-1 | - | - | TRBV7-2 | TGTGCCAACTCATGGACGGGCAACACTGAAGCTTTCTTT | CANSWTGNTEAFF
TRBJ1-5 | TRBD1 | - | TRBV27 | TGTGCCAGCAGGGGGAGGACAGGGGGTCAGCCCCAGCATTTT | CASRGRTGGQPQHF
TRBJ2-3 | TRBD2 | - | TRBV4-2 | TGTGCCAGCTCTTCCCAGCGGGAGGTTGGTTGGGGCACAGATACGCAGTATTTT | CASSSQREVGWGTDTQYF
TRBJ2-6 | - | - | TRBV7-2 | TGTGCCAGCAGCTCTCAGACAGGCAACTCTGGGGCCAACGTCCTGACTTTC | CASSSQTGNSGANVLTF
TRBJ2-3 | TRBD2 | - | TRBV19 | TGTGCCAGTAGTATTAGGACTAGCGAAGATACGCAGTATTTT | CASSIRTSEDTQYF
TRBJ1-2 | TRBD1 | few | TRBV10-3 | TGTGCCATCGAGGGTAGGGACAGGCGATCAGCTAACTATGGCTACACCTTC | CAIEGRDRRSANYGYTF
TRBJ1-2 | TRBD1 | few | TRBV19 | TGTGCCAGTCATCAGGGGGACAGGGTGATTAATGGCTACACCTTC | CASHQGDRVINGYTF
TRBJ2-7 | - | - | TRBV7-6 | TGTGCCAGCAGCTTACAGTCAGGGTTCGACGAGCAGTACTTC | CASSLQSGFDEQYF